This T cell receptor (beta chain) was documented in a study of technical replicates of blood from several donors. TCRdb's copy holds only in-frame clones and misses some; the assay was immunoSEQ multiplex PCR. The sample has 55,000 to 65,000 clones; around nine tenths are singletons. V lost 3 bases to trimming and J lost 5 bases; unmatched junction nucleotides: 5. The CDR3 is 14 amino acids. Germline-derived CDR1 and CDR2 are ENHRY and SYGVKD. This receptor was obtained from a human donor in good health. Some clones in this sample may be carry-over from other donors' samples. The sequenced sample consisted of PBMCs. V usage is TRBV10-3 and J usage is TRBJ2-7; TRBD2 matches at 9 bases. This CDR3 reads CAISDIAGAHEQYF. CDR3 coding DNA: TGTGCCATCAGTGATATAGCGGGAGCTCACGAGCAGTACTTC.